These 7 T cell receptor beta chains share one sample of origin, sequenced in a study of T cell repertoires in cytomegalovirus infection. Each CDR3 protein gets one entry after TCRdb re-called the reads with MiXCR. The data hold 170,000 or so distinct CDR3 sequences, with about 15% observed a single time. Sample: PBMCs. All receptors come from a human donor in good health (CMV status not recorded). Some clones in this sample may be carry-over from other donors' samples.

The J gene is TRBJ2-2, the V gene TRBV6-2 or TRBV6-3, with TRBD1 matching 7 bases. Germline V gene lookup returns CDR1 MNHEY and CDR2 SVGEGT. Losses at the gene ends were 7 bases for V and 6 bases for J; bases not matched to a gene: 11. This CDR3 spans 15 amino acids. Here the CDR3 DNA reads TGTGCCAGCATCCCCTACAAGGGACAGTCCGGGGAGCTGTTTTTT. It yields the protein CASIPYKGQSGELFF.

This clonotype was recorded at least ten times. CDR3 bases: TGTGCCAGCAGCTTATCCGGACAGGGGTCCACTGAAGCTTTCTTT. Its translation is CASSLSGQGSTEAFF. The rearrangement joins TRBV7-3 to TRBJ1-1; 9 bases match TRBD1. Per the germline V gene, CDR1 is SGHTA and CDR2 is FQGTGA. The CDR3 is 15 amino acids. The ends lost 2 bases at V and 4 bases at J; junction bases unmatched: 5.

This clonotype has at least ten counts. The rearrangement links TRBV7-6 to TRBJ2-6; tentative D call: TRBD1 (5 bases). The CDR3 spans 17 residues. The germline V and J ends were trimmed by 2 bases and 0 bases, with 11 bases remaining between them. From germline, CDR1 is SGHVS and CDR2 FNYEAQ. CDR3 amino acids: CASSLRGSSSGANVLTF. CDR3 bases: TGTGCCAGCAGCTTAAGGGGTTCTAGCTCTGGGGCCAACGTCCTGACTTTC.

This clonotype was seen a few times. The chain joins TRBV12-3 or TRBV12-4 to TRBJ1-5; maybe TRBD1 (5 bases). Trimming took off 5 bases at V and 6 bases at J, with 20 bases between the two ends. This CDR3 is 16 amino acids long. The DNA of the CDR3 is TGTGCCAGCAGTCCGGGGCCCCTACGAATGGCTCAGCCCCAGCATTTT. Translation: CASSPGPLRMAQPQHF.

This clonotype was recorded many times. V gene TRBV7-6 combines with J gene TRBJ1-1; TRBD1 matches 8 bases. CDR1 SGHVS and CDR2 FNYEAQ come from the germline V gene. V gave up 5 bases and J gave up 3 bases; unmatched junction bases: 5. This CDR3 comprises 14 residues. In DNA, the CDR3 is TGTGCCAGCAGCGCCAGGGGGCGGGACACTGAAGCTTTCTTT. Protein sequence: CASSARGRDTEAFF. The whole variable domain, remainder taken from reference TRBV7-6 and TRBJ1-1, is GAGVSQSPRYKVTKRGQDVALRCDPISGHVSLYWYRQALGQGPEFLTYFNYEAQQDKSGLPNDRFSAERPEGSISTLTIQRTEQRDSAMYRCASSARGRDTEAFFGQGTRLTVV.

In this sample, this clonotype turned up a few times. The chain recombines TRBV7-9 with TRBJ1-1; 7 nucleotides match TRBD1. Looked up from germline, CDR1 is SEHNR and CDR2 is FQNEAQ (reference sequence). CDR3 length: 14 residues. Trimming took 4 bases from V and 1 from J; bases not matched to a gene: 3. The CDR3 nucleotides read TGTGCCAGCAGCTGGGGACAGCAGAACACTGAAGCTTTCTTT. It encodes CASSWGQQNTEAFF.

This clonotype was picked up many times. V and J are TRBV24-1 and TRBJ2-3, with D possibly being TRBD1 (7 bases). The germline V gene encodes CDR1 KGHDR and CDR2 SFDVKD. Trimming removed 4 bases from V and 6 bases from J, with 19 bases in between. The CDR3 has 16 residues. For the CDR3, the DNA is TGTGCCACCAGTGAACCGACAGGGAGGTACGGCGATACGCAGTATTTT. Its protein product is CATSEPTGRYGDTQYF.